This TCR beta chain was retrieved from a study of blood T cells in healthy people across ages (dated by TCRdb to the mid-2010s). Study-level background: In model experiments, template switching captured about one uniquely barcoded TCR beta cDNA molecule for every two T cells. To avoid experimental bias, donors of different ages were distributed randomly across sequencing lanes. Donors were grouped into four age groups: young (average 16 years), middle-aged (over 35), aged (roughly 67) and long-lived (about 82). The study measured age-related changes in TCR beta repertoire diversity using deep sequencing normalized with unique cDNA molecular identifiers. Using the same blood draw, the study looked at two additional independent replicas of 1 million unique cDNA reads for two donors, one aged 18 to 30 and the other aged 80 or older. Here is what the overall study found, with its caveats: As age increased, observed TCR beta diversity per million T cells dropped in a roughly linear way, and a significant reduction was already evident by age 40. There was a strong correlation between observed TCR beta diversity and the percentage of naive T cells measured by flow cytometry. Donor CMV infection status was unknown, potentially confounding age-related changes in expanded clonotypes. Compared with the aged group, the long-lived group had more naive CD4+ T cells, fewer expanded clones and increased TCR diversity, suggesting age selection. Bulk unsorted PBMC profiling prevented conclusive comparison of naive and antigen-experienced compartments. Estimates of total diversity based on one million sequenced T cells were considered lower bounds and underestimates.

The donors were roughly 39 Caucasian individuals from Russia, aged roughly 6 to 100 years, who were systemically healthy. Ten milliliters of peripheral blood were drawn from each donor into EDTA-treated Vacutainer tubes. Ficoll-Paque density-gradient centrifugation was used to isolate PBMCs, with at least 6.5 million obtained per sample. Trizol reagent was used to extract total RNA from the PBMCs, yielding at least 5.5 micrograms per sample. For every donor, flow cytometry on a PBMC aliquot measured the percentage of naive CD45RAhigh/CD27high T cells. The library relied on 5' RACE. These reads were obtained on an Illumina HiSeq 2500. A second PCR of roughly 7 to 11 cycles was run with a J-beta primer mix and a sample-barcoded 5' primer. A unique molecular identifier was introduced onto each TCR beta cDNA molecule by a template-switch 5' adaptor carrying 12 random nucleotides. Each sample yielded at least 2.5 million CDR3-containing paired-end reads. The Mint cDNA synthesis kit, primed by a TRBC-specific oligonucleotide, was used to synthesize first-strand cDNA from all RNA. All cDNA was treated with uracil-DNA glycosylase and then went through a first 18-cycle PCR with the universal primers M1SS and BC2_uni_R. On the authors' methods: Normalization of each sample was performed by random selection of 1 million high-quality reads, each carrying a distinct molecular identifier. Instead of being binned into consensus sequences, reads that shared molecular identifiers were thrown out. CDR3 identification, clonotype clustering and error correction used MiTCR with a Q25 quality threshold and the strictest error-elimination algorithm. A nonparametric unseen species model with Euler transformation was used to estimate a lower bound on total TCR beta diversity. TCRdb applied fastp at Q25 and MiXCR to the public reads, then kept only in-frame beta chains. When rows share a CDR3 protein, they turn into one entry using the most common DNA and genes. The V and J calls here are based on TCRdb, not the publication. Present in this sample are about 1.4 million distinct CDR3 sequences, approximately 59% of which were seen just once. The ten largest clones add up to 6.5% to 8% of the sample.

Trimming takes 3 bases from V and 3 bases from J, and the germline ends sit 11 bases apart. The CDR3 goes from the cysteine to the phenylalanine over 14 residues. Only the CDR3 region is kept as DNA, spanning 42 bases read in frame from base 1. The germline V gene encodes CDR1 DFQATT and CDR2 SNEGSKA (reference sequence). Note on this clonotype: This receptor's antigen is unknown. Base qualities are missing; no much larger clone stands one base away.

Source material: blood. The clonotype originates from a young man in good health. This chain joins TRBV20-1 to TRBJ2-2; the best D guess is TRBD1, with 5 bases matching. The bases read TGCAGTGCTAGCCAGACAGCTTACACCGGGGAGCTGTTTTTT. This yields the protein CSASQTAYTGELFF.